This is a list of T cell receptor beta chains from one sample in a study of OX40 agonist ivuxolimab in advanced cancers. Here immunoSEQ multiplex PCR was the method, and the copy in TCRdb shows in-frame clones only, minus some. The data contain around 77,000 clones, roughly 91% of them singletons. This sample comprised CD4+ or CD8+ T cells sorted from blood, obtained in a trial of the OX40 agonist ivuxolimab. These receptors all come from an adult with an advanced solid tumor such as melanoma, head and neck, liver or kidney cancer. Both conserved end residues are part of each CDR3.

V gene	J gene	CDR3 protein
TRBV19	TRBJ2-7	CASSIGGTWNYEQYF
TRBV5-6	TRBJ1-3	CASSLGGGRSGNTIYF
TRBV27	TRBJ1-1	CASTPRGNTEAFF
TRBV5-1	TRBJ2-1	CASSPGTSGRRGYNEQFF
TRBV18	TRBJ2-7	CASSPPTLREQYF
TRBV5-1	TRBJ1-1	CASSPAGVTEAFF
TRBV28	TRBJ2-7	CASADRVRLRTYEQYF
TRBV11-2	TRBJ1-2	CASSLINYGYTF
TRBV6-1	TRBJ2-3	CASSERVDTQYF
TRBV5-1	TRBJ2-1	CASSWDRSYNEQFF
TRBV7-6	TRBJ2-1	CASSLAGATNYNEQFF
TRBV7-4	TRBJ2-2	CASSLDRVSTGELFF
TRBV11-1	TRBJ2-1	CASSTETYNEQFF
TRBV6-5	TRBJ2-1	CASTRDSYNEQFF
TRBV2	TRBJ1-5	CASKVGPNQPQHF
TRBV6-1	TRBJ2-5	CASTRGAGETQYF
TRBV7-9	TRBJ2-7	CASSLDPLVISYEQYF
TRBV5-1	TRBJ2-5	CASSLGYQETQYF
TRBV14	TRBJ1-2	CASSPQGARRWGYTF
TRBV19	TRBJ2-3	CASRPGGRTDTQYF
TRBV6-5	TRBJ2-3	CASSYSIAGTDTQYF
TRBV10-2	TRBJ1-3	CASKGQGGNTIYF
TRBV18	TRBJ1-1	CASSPNLANTEAFF
TRBV5-1	TRBJ1-1	CASSLTRGAEAFF
TRBV30	TRBJ1-1	CAWRVPGGTEAFF
TRBV5-1	TRBJ2-7	CASSPTGAVSYEQYF